This T cell receptor beta chain was identified during a study of shared clonotypes between healthy human individuals. The overall study: CD8 memory received one plate per donor, CD8 naive two, CD4 memory three and CD4 naive three. Study-wide results and caveats: Specimens sampled were limited to blood, with tissue repertoires likely differing.

The authors distributed each subset's genomic DNA evenly over several immunoSEQ plates. Sequenced by immunoSEQ multiplex PCR; TCRdb stores in-frame clones only, minus some. Among some 320,000 clones, over 75% were seen once, and the ten largest hold 15% to 20%. Recent acute infections and vaccinations were absent in the healthy HIV-negative adult donors. Germline V lookup: CDR1 SGHNT, CDR2 YYREEE (reference sequence). The length of the CDR3 is 14 residues. Trimming stripped 1 base from V and 2 bases from J, with 7 bases between. Only one count was recorded for this clone. The antigen is not known. The V gene is TRBV5-4, the J gene TRBJ2-1; no clear D gene. This receptor was taken from a man aged 18 to 30 in good health. The sequencing input was memory CD8+ T cells sorted from blood. The sample's subset: CD45RO+ cells pooled with CCR7-negative TemRA cells. CDR3 region: CASSLIGPYNEQFF. DNA of the CDR3: TGTGCCAGCAGCTTGATAGGGCCCTACAATGAGCAGTTCTTC.